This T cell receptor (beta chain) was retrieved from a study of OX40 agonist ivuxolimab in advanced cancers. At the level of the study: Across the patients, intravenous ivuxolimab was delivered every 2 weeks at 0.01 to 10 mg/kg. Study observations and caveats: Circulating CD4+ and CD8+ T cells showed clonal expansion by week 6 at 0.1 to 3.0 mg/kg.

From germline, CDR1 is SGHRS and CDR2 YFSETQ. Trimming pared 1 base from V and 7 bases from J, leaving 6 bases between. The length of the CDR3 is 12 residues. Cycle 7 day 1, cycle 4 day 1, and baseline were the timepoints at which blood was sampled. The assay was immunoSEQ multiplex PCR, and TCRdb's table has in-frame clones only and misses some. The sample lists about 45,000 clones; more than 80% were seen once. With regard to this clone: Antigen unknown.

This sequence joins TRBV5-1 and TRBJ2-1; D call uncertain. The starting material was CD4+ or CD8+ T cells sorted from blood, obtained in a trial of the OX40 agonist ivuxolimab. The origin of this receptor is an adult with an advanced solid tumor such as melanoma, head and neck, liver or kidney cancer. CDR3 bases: TGCGCCAGCAGCTTGACCAGGAATGAGCAGTTCTTC. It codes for CASSLTRNEQFF. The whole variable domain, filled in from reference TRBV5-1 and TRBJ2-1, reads KAGVTQTPRYLIKTRGQQVTLSCSPISGHRSVSWYQQTPGQGLQFLFEYFSETQRNKGNFPGRFSGRQFSNSRSEMNVSTLELGDSALYLCASSLTRNEQFFGPGTRLTVL.